This TCR beta chain appears in the sequencing data of a study of cytotoxic CD8 clonotypes in ibrutinib-treated CLL. Study-wide points: In comparison with age-matched healthy donors, baseline clonality was higher and tracked circulating CD8+ T-cell counts.

Looked up from germline, CDR1 is MNHEY and CDR2 is SMNVEV (reference sequence). CDR3 size: 16 residues. With V trimmed by 3 bases and J by 4 bases, 9 bases remained unmatched. Method: immunoSEQ multiplex PCR; TCRdb's copy keeps in-frame clones and lacks some. The sample yields around 310,000 clones, approximately 80% seen once. Concerning this clone: Its antigen is unidentified.

This TCR was recovered from a human donor with chronic lymphocytic leukemia. This chain connects TRBV27 to TRBJ2-1, with TRBD2 matching over 7 bases. Material: PBMCs, obtained before ibrutinib treatment. In DNA form, the CDR3 reads TGTGCCAGCAGTTTCTTACTAGCGAGCCGGTACAATGAGCAGTTCTTC. Residues: CASSFLLASRYNEQFF.